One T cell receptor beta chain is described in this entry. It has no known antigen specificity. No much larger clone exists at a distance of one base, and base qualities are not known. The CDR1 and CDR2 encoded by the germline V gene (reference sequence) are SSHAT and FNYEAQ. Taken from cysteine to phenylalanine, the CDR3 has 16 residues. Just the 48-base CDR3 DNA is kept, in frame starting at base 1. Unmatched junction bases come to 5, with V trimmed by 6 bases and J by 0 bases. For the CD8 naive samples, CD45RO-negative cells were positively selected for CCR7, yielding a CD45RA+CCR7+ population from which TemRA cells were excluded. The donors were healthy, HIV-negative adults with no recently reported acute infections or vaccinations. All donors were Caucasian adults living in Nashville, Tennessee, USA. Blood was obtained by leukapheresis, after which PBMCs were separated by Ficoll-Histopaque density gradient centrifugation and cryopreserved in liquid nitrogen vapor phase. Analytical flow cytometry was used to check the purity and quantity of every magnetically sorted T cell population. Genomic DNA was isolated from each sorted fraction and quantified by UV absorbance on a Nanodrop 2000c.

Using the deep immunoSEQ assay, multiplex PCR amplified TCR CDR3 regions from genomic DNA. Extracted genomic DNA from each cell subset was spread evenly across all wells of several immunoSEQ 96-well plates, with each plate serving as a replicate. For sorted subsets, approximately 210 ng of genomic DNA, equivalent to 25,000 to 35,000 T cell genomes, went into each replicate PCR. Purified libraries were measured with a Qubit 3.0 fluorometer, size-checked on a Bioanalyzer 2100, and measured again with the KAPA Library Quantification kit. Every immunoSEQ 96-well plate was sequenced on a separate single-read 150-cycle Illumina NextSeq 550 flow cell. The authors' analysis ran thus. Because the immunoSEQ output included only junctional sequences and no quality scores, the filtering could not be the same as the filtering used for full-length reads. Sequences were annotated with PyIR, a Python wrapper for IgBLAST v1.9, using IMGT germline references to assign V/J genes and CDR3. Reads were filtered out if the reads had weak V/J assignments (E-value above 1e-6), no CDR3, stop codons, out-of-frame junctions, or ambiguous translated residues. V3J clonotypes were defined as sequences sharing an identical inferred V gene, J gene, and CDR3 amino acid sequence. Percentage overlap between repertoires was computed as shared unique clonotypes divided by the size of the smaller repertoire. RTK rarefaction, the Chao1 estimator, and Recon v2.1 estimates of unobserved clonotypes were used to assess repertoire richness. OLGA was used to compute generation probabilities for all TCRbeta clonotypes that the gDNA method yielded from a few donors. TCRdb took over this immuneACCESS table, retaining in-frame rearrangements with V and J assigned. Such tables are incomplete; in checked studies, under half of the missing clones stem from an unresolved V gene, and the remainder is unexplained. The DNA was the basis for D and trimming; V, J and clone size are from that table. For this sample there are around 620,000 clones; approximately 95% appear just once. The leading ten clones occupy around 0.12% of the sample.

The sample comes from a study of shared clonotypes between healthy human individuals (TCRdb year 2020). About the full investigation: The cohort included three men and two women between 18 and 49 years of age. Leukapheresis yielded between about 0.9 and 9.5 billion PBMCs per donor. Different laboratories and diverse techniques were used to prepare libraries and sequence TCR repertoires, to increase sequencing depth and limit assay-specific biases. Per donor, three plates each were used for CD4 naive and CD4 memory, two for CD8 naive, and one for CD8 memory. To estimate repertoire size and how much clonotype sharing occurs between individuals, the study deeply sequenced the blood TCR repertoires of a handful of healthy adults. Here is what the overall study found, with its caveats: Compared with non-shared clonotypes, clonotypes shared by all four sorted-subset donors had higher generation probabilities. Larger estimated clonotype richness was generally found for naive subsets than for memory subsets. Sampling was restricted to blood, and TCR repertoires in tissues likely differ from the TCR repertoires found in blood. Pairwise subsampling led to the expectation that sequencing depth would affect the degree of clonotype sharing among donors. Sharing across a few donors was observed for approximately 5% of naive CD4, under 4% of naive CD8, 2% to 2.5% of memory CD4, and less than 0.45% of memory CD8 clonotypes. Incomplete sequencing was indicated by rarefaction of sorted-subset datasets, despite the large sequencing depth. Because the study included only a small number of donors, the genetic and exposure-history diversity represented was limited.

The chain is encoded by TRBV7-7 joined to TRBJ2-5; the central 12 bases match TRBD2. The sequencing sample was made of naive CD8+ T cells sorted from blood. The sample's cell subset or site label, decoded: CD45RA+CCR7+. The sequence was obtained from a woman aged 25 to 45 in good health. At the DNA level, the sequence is TGTGCCAGCAGTATAGGACTAGCGGGAAACCAAGAGACCCAGTACTTC. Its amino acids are CASSIGLAGNQETQYF.